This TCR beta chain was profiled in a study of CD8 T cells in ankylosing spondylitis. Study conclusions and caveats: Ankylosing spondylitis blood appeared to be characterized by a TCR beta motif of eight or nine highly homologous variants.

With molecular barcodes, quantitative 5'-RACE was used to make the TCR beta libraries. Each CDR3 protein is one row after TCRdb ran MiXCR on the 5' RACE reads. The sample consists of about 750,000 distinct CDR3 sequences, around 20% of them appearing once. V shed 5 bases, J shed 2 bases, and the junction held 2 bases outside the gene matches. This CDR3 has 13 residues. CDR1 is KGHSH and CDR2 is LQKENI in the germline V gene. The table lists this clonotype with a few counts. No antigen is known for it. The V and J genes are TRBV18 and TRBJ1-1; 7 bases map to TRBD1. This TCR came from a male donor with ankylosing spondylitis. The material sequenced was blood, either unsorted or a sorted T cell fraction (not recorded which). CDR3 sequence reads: CASSGQVNTEAFF. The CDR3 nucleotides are TGTGCCAGCTCAGGACAGGTAAACACTGAAGCTTTCTTT.